This T cell receptor (beta chain) emerged from a study of blood T cell repertoires in COVID-19. Study context: Spain, Italy and the United States supplied samples that represented acute and convalescent COVID-19. T cells, B-cell-depleted T cells, or PBMCs supplied cDNA or gDNA.

Germline CDR1 reads MDHEN; CDR2 reads SYDVKM. This CDR3 is built from 16 residues. V was cut by 1 base and J by 9 bases, with 19 bases left in between. Measured with immunoSEQ multiplex PCR; TCRdb has only the in-frame clones, and not every one. The table lists about 210,000 clones, roughly 80% of them singletons. The sequence was collected from a woman aged 60-75 years with COVID-19, enrolled during active disease. The V call is TRBV28, the J call TRBJ2-4; D is unresolved. Sequencing was performed on peripheral blood. The CDR3, as DNA: TGTGCCAGCAGTTTATTAGTCAGGTCCTTTAGAACCATTCAGTACTTC. Its protein is CASSLLVRSFRTIQYF. Based on the CDR3 plus reference TRBV28 and TRBJ2-4, the full variable domain is DVKVTQSSRYLVKRTGEKVFLECVQDMDHENMFWYRQDPGLGLRLIYFSYDVKMKEKGDIPEGYSVSREKKERFSLILESASTNQTSMYLCASSLLVRSFRTIQYFGAGTRLSVL.